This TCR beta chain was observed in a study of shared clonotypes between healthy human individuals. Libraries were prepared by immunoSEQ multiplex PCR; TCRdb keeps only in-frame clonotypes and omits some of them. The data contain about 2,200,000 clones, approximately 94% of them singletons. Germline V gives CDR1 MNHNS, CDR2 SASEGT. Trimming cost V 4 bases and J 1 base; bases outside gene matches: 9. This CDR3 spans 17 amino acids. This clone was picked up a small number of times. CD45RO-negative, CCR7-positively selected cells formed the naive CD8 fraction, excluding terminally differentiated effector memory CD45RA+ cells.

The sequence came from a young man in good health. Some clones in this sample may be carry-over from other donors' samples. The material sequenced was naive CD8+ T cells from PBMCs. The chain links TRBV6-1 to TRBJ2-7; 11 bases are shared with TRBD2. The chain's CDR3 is CASSGDSLAGVSYEQYF. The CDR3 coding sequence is TGTGCCAGCAGTGGGGACTCACTAGCGGGAGTGTCCTACGAGCAGTACTTC.